Listed below are T cell receptor beta chains from one sample, sequenced in a study of radiotherapy plus CTLA-4 blockade in lung cancer. Sequencing used immunoSEQ multiplex PCR; TCRdb keeps in-frame clones, though not all of them. In the table there are about 62,000 clones, roughly 76% of which are singletons. The sample here was peripheral blood, taken from a patient treated with radiotherapy plus ipilimumab. All receptors come from a human donor with non-small cell lung cancer who had a complete response to radiotherapy plus ipilimumab. Each CDR3 is given with its conserved first and last residue. The D gene is left open where the match is weak. The size of a clone is reported for some rows only, either as once, few or many, or as a class for expanded clones.

j_call: TRBJ1-2
v_call: TRBV28
d_call: TRBD1
clone_size: .
cdr3_nt: TGTGCCAGCAGTTCTACCGGGACAGGGGGCAAAAATGGCTACACCTTC
cdr3_aa: CASSSTGTGGKNGYTF

j_call: TRBJ1-5
v_call: TRBV19
d_call: .
clone_size: .
cdr3_nt: TGTGCCAGTAGTATTTTGGCTCTGGGCAATCAGCCCCAGCATTTT
cdr3_aa: CASSILALGNQPQHF

j_call: TRBJ2-5
v_call: TRBV28
d_call: .
clone_size: .
cdr3_nt: TGTGCCAGCAGTCCTACCCCGGGATCTAGACCCCCCAAACGTGAGACCCAGTACTTC
cdr3_aa: CASSPTPGSRPPKRETQYF

j_call: TRBJ2-7
v_call: TRBV7-2
d_call: .
clone_size: .
cdr3_nt: TGTGCCAGCTCCGCTTACCGAGGGGGTTCCTACGAGCAGTACTTC
cdr3_aa: CASSAYRGGSYEQYF

j_call: TRBJ2-7
v_call: TRBV5-6
d_call: .
clone_size: .
cdr3_nt: TGTGCCAGCAGCTTGGGGCAGTCCTACGAGCAGTACTTC
cdr3_aa: CASSLGQSYEQYF

j_call: TRBJ1-2
v_call: TRBV6-6
d_call: .
clone_size: .
cdr3_nt: TGTGCCAGCAGTTACTCAGCGAGTGGCTACACCTTC
cdr3_aa: CASSYSASGYTF

j_call: TRBJ2-2
v_call: TRBV9
d_call: TRBD2
clone_size: once
cdr3_nt: TGTGCCAGCAGCTGGGGAGGGACCGGGGAGCTGTTTTTT
cdr3_aa: CASSWGGTGELFF

j_call: TRBJ2-7
v_call: TRBV5-1
d_call: TRBD2
clone_size: .
cdr3_nt: TGCGCCAGCAGCAGGGAGGGGCCCCCCTACGAGCAGTACTTC
cdr3_aa: CASSREGPPYEQYF

j_call: TRBJ1-4
v_call: TRBV18
d_call: .
clone_size: .
cdr3_nt: TGTGCCAGCTCACCAGCCGGGACAAGGGGGAGCAACCTGTTTTTT
cdr3_aa: CASSPAGTRGSNLFF

j_call: TRBJ2-7
v_call: TRBV27
d_call: TRBD1
clone_size: .
cdr3_nt: TGTGCCAGCAGTCCTGGGACAGGGAAGTCCTACGAGCAGTACTTC
cdr3_aa: CASSPGTGKSYEQYF

j_call: TRBJ2-1
v_call: TRBV25-1
d_call: TRBD2
clone_size: .
cdr3_nt: TGTGCCAGCAAGGCTAGCGGGAGAGGCGCCTACAATGAGCAGTTCTTC
cdr3_aa: CASKASGRGAYNEQFF

j_call: TRBJ2-1
v_call: TRBV29-1
d_call: TRBD2
clone_size: .
cdr3_nt: TGCAGCGTTGAAGTAGTCATTAGCGGGAGGGTGAGGGAGCAGTTCTTC
cdr3_aa: CSVEVVISGRVREQFF

j_call: TRBJ2-3
v_call: TRBV5-1
d_call: TRBD2
clone_size: .
cdr3_nt: TGCGCCAGCAGCTTGGCCACTAGCGGTAGCCTTGCAGATACGCAGTATTTT
cdr3_aa: CASSLATSGSLADTQYF

j_call: TRBJ2-7
v_call: TRBV11-2
d_call: TRBD2
clone_size: .
cdr3_nt: TGTGCCAGCAGCTTAAGGGTGGCACTAGCGGCGGGCGAGCAGTACTTC
cdr3_aa: CASSLRVALAAGEQYF

j_call: TRBJ2-7
v_call: TRBV7-9
d_call: TRBD1
clone_size: medium-sized
cdr3_nt: TGTGCCAGCCAGGGGGTCTACGAGCAGTACTTC
cdr3_aa: CASQGVYEQYF

j_call: TRBJ2-5
v_call: TRBV4-1
d_call: .
clone_size: .
cdr3_nt: TGCGCCAGCAGCCAAGGAAGGGGAATGGGGCAAGAGACCCAGTACTTC
cdr3_aa: CASSQGRGMGQETQYF

j_call: TRBJ2-7
v_call: TRBV19
d_call: .
clone_size: .
cdr3_nt: TGTGCCAGTAGTACTTTACAATCCCTCGGGAGTGACGAGCAGTACTTC
cdr3_aa: CASSTLQSLGSDEQYF

j_call: TRBJ2-7
v_call: TRBV30
d_call: TRBD1
clone_size: .
cdr3_nt: TGTGCCTGCGGCGGGACAGGGGGCTCCTACGAGCAGTACTTC
cdr3_aa: CACGGTGGSYEQYF

j_call: TRBJ2-5
v_call: TRBV5-4
d_call: TRBD2
clone_size: .
cdr3_nt: TGTGCCAGCAGCCCGGGGGGTAGAGAGACCCAGTACTTC
cdr3_aa: CASSPGGRETQYF

j_call: TRBJ1-1
v_call: TRBV10-2
d_call: .
clone_size: once
cdr3_nt: TGCGCCAGCAGTGACCAGACTCTAGATGAAGCTTTCTTT
cdr3_aa: CASSDQTLDEAFF

j_call: TRBJ1-3
v_call: TRBV7-2
d_call: .
clone_size: .
cdr3_nt: TGTGCCAGCAGCCCAGGTGGCGCGGGGAGCTCTGGAAACACCATATATTTT
cdr3_aa: CASSPGGAGSSGNTIYF

j_call: TRBJ1-4
v_call: TRBV6-1
d_call: .
clone_size: .
cdr3_nt: TGTGCCAGCGGGATGACAGTTAAACTGTTTTTT
cdr3_aa: CASGMTVKLFF

j_call: TRBJ2-7
v_call: TRBV9
d_call: TRBD1
clone_size: .
cdr3_nt: TGTGCCAGCAGCGTAGGGACAGGAACTTCCTACGAGCAGTACTTC
cdr3_aa: CASSVGTGTSYEQYF

j_call: TRBJ1-6
v_call: TRBV7-2
d_call: .
clone_size: .
cdr3_nt: TGTGCCAGCAGCTTGAATGGACAGAACTCTTCACCCCTCCACTTT
cdr3_aa: CASSLNGQNSSPLHF

j_call: TRBJ1-2
v_call: TRBV6-5
d_call: TRBD1
clone_size: .
cdr3_nt: TGTGCCAGCAGTCACCAGGACAGGGAGTTTGGCTACACCTTC
cdr3_aa: CASSHQDREFGYTF

j_call: TRBJ1-2
v_call: TRBV6-5
d_call: .
clone_size: .
cdr3_nt: TGTGCCAGCAGTCAGTTCGCCATCTATGGCTACACCTTC
cdr3_aa: CASSQFAIYGYTF

j_call: TRBJ2-7
v_call: TRBV11-3
d_call: .
clone_size: .
cdr3_nt: TGTGCCAGCAGCTTAACAGGGACAAAGTACGAGCAGTACTTC
cdr3_aa: CASSLTGTKYEQYF

j_call: TRBJ1-5
v_call: TRBV9
d_call: .
clone_size: .
cdr3_nt: TGTGCCAGCAGCGTAGGGACTTCTAGCAATCAGCCCCAGCATTTT
cdr3_aa: CASSVGTSSNQPQHF